This TCR beta chain was sequenced during a study of STAT3 mutations in large granular lymphocyte leukemia. Overall study: More than half of T-LGLL patients received immunosuppressive therapy.

For this clone: Its specificity is not known.

Study results and caveats: Every T-LGLL patient had at least one immunodominant TCRbeta clonotype. All newly emerging clones after therapy were STAT3 wild type.

The assay was immunoSEQ multiplex PCR, and TCRdb's table has in-frame clones only and misses some. Found here are approximately 8,200 clones, roughly nine tenths of them singletons; the top ten hold approximately 78%. This TCR came from an elderly man with T-cell large granular lymphocyte leukemia. Some clones in this sample may be carry-over from other donors' samples. The sample was peripheral blood mononuclear cells.

The CDR3 sequence: CAWSKTSGGYEQYF. Here the CDR3 DNA reads TGTGCCTGGAGCAAGACTAGCGGGGGATACGAGCAGTACTTC. The chain links TRBV30 to TRBJ2-7; TRBD2 matches at 12 bases. J gave up 4 bases and V 3 bases, and 4 bases lay outside the gene matches. The CDR3 extends over 14 amino acids. The germline V gene has CDR1 GTSNPN and CDR2 SVGIG (reference sequence).